Shown below are 28 T cell receptor beta chains from a single sample sequenced in a study of neoadjuvant nivolumab and ipilimumab in lung cancer. Here immunoSEQ multiplex PCR was the method, and the copy in TCRdb shows in-frame clones only, minus some. The sample shows approximately 13,000 clones, about two thirds of them seen only once. Sample: peripheral blood, taken after neoadjuvant nivolumab, alone or with ipilimumab, at or shortly before surgery. These TCRs come from an adult with non-small cell lung cancer.

In its sample, this clone was seen a few times. The rearrangement links TRBV9 to TRBJ2-1; the D gene could be TRBD1 or TRBD2 (5 bases each). The germline V gene has CDR1 SGDLS and CDR2 YYNGEE. The ends were cut back, 0 bases at V and 6 bases at J, with 16 bases in the middle. The CDR3 is made up of 16 amino acids. CDR3 region: CASSVVAGRGPNEQFF. Here the CDR3 DNA reads TGTGCCAGCAGCGTAGTTGCGGGCCGGGGCCCCAATGAGCAGTTCTTC.

The chain is built from TRBV5-5 and TRBJ1-2; no firm D call. Trimming cost V 4 bases and J 2 bases, with 9 bases left between them. The CDR3 extends over 13 amino acids. Germline-derived CDR1 and CDR2 are SGHKS and YYEKEE (reference sequence). The CDR3 is CASSPDRNYGYTF. In nucleotides, the CDR3 is TGTGCCAGCAGCCCGGACCGCAACTATGGCTACACCTTC. The full variable domain, its missing parts supplied by reference TRBV5-5 and TRBJ1-2, is DAGVTQSPTHLIKTRGQQVTLRCSPISGHKSVSWYQQVLGQGPQFIFQYYEKEERGRGNFPDRFSARQFPNYSSELNVNALLLGDSALYLCASSPDRNYGYTFGSGTRLTVV.

CDR3 nucleotides: TGTGCCAGCAGCTTCTCGGATATCTACGAGCAGTACTTC. It encodes CASSFSDIYEQYF. V usage is TRBV11-3 and J usage is TRBJ2-7; no clear D gene. The germline V gene has CDR1 SGHNT and CDR2 YENEEA. The CDR3 is made up of 13 amino acids. V was clipped by 3 bases and J by 3 bases, with 9 bases between them.

This chain uses TRBV11-3 with TRBJ2-7; D might be TRBD1 (5 bases). CDR3 length: 14 amino acids. From germline, CDR1 is SGHNT and CDR2 YENEEA. V lost 3 bases, J lost 1 base, and 10 bases lay in between. The CDR3, as DNA: TGTGCCAGCAGCTTGGATCAGGGATCCTACGAGCAGTACTTC. This translates into CASSLDQGSYEQYF.

The chain combines TRBV5-4 with TRBJ1-2; no definite D call. The V end was cut by 3 bases, the J end by 12 bases, with 24 bases between. Germline lookup yields CDR1 SGHNT and CDR2 YYREEE (reference sequence). The CDR3 consists of 15 residues. The CDR3 bases are TGTGCCAGCAGCTCGGGCCGGATTCGAGGTCAACCCCACACCTTC. Protein: CASSSGRIRGQPHTF.

This chain uses TRBV30 with TRBJ2-7, with 7 bases lining up with TRBD1. With 4 bases clipped from V and 0 bases from J, the junction kept 3 bases outside the gene matches. The CDR3 covers 13 residues. CDR1 GTSNPN and CDR2 SVGIG come from the germline V gene (reference sequence). Written as DNA, the CDR3 is TGTGCCTGGAACAGGGGATTCTCCTACGAGCAGTACTTC. This codes for CAWNRGFSYEQYF. The entire variable domain, with the rest obtained from reference TRBV30 and TRBJ2-7, is as follows: SQTIHQWPATLVQPVGSPLSLECTVEGTSNPNLYWYRQAAGRGLQLLFYSVGIGQISSEVPQNLSASRPQDRQFILSSKKLLLSDSGFYLCAWNRGFSYEQYFGPGTRLTVT.

This clone showed up just a few times. The gene calls are TRBV5-5 and TRBJ1-1; a possible D gene is TRBD1 (5 bases). CDR1 SGHKS and CDR2 YYEKEE come from the germline V gene (reference sequence). The CDR3 has 13 amino acids. V lost 2 bases to trimming and J lost 8 bases, with 13 bases between them. CDR3 sequence: CASSFGSNREAFF. CDR3 sequence (DNA): TGTGCCAGCAGCTTTGGGTCCAACAGGGAAGCTTTCTTT. The variable domain in full, completed from reference TRBV5-5 and TRBJ1-1, reads DAGVTQSPTHLIKTRGQQVTLRCSPISGHKSVSWYQQVLGQGPQFIFQYYEKEERGRGNFPDRFSARQFPNYSSELNVNALLLGDSALYLCASSFGSNREAFFGQGTRLTVV.

The rearrangement uses TRBV18 and TRBJ1-2, with D maybe TRBD1 (6 bases). The CDR3 is 15 residues long. Germline values: CDR1 KGHSH, CDR2 LQKENI. The V end was cut by 3 bases, the J end by 0 bases, with 11 bases between. The CDR3 DNA follows: TGTGCCAGCTCACCCACAGGGTTAGCTAACTATGGCTACACCTTC. Translated: CASSPTGLANYGYTF.

V is TRBV18 and J is TRBJ1-2; no clear D gene. V lost 5 bases to trimming and J lost 0 bases, with 13 bases between them. The CDR3 contains 15 residues. Germline loops: CDR1 KGHSH, CDR2 LQKENI. In DNA form, the CDR3 reads TGTGCCAGCTCAACTCCCGGGGTTCCTAACTATGGCTACACCTTC. Amino acid sequence: CASSTPGVPNYGYTF.

This chain links TRBV7-2 with TRBJ2-2, with 7 bases identical to TRBD1. This CDR3 region has 14 residues. From germline, CDR1 is SGHTA and CDR2 FQGNSA. V was pared by 3 bases and J by 6 bases, with 4 bases of the junction left unmatched. In DNA form, the CDR3 reads TGTGCCAGCAGCTTTACACAGGGGTCCGGGGAGCTGTTTTTT. Translating it yields CASSFTQGSGELFF.

The gene calls are TRBV5-1 and TRBJ2-2, with TRBD1 identical over 9 bases. CDR1 SGHRS and CDR2 YFSETQ come from the germline V gene. The junction had 5 bases not matched to a gene; V was cut back by 2 bases and J by 6 bases. The CDR3 is 15 amino acids. The CDR3 bases are TGCGCCAGCAGCTTCAGACAGGGGGAGTCCGGGGAGCTGTTTTTT. As protein: CASSFRQGESGELFF.

V is TRBV7-9 and J is TRBJ1-1; D call uncertain. Trimming removed 7 bases from V and 3 bases from J, with 18 bases in between. This CDR3 is built from 15 residues. Germline-derived CDR1 and CDR2 are SEHNR and FQNEAQ (reference sequence). In nucleotides, the CDR3 is TGTGCCAGCATCCTTACCCAGGTGGCGGACACTGAAGCTTTCTTT. It encodes CASILTQVADTEAFF.

V is TRBV5-1 and J is TRBJ2-1, with D perhaps TRBD1 (5 bases). Germline assignment: CDR1 SGHRS and CDR2 YFSETQ. The CDR3 totals 14 residues. Deletions cut 0 bases from V and 6 bases from J, with 10 bases between. In DNA form, the CDR3 reads TGCGCCAGCAGCTTGGCCAGGGCCCGCAATGAGCAGTTCTTC. Protein product: CASSLARARNEQFF. Complete variable domain (other parts from reference TRBV5-1 and TRBJ2-1): KAGVTQTPRYLIKTRGQQVTLSCSPISGHRSVSWYQQTPGQGLQFLFEYFSETQRNKGNFPGRFSGRQFSNSRSEMNVSTLELGDSALYLCASSLARARNEQFFGPGTRLTVL.

This chain joins TRBV18 and TRBJ2-1, with a weak D call TRBD2 (5 bases). Per the germline V gene, CDR1 is KGHSH and CDR2 is LQKENI. V was pared by 1 base and J by 1 base, with 11 bases between. This CDR3 has 16 amino acids. The CDR3: CASSPLGDPSYNEQFF. In DNA, the CDR3 is TGTGCCAGCTCACCACTGGGAGACCCATCCTACAATGAGCAGTTCTTC.

The chain is built from TRBV4-2 and TRBJ2-3; 14 nucleotides agree with TRBD2. V gave up 4 bases and J gave up 3 bases; unmatched junction bases: 9. The CDR3 consists of 18 residues. Germline loops: CDR1 LGHNA, CDR2 YNFKEQ. This chain's CDR3 is CASSRRLAGGTRTDTQYF. Written as DNA, the CDR3 is TGTGCCAGCAGCCGTCGACTAGCGGGAGGGACCCGGACAGATACGCAGTATTTT.

In its sample, this clone was seen once. The chain joins TRBV30 to TRBJ2-1; unclear D gene. The CDR3 extends over 11 amino acids. Germline V gene sequence: CDR1 GTSNPN, CDR2 SVGIG (reference sequence). The V and J ends lost 5 bases and 6 bases respectively, with 8 bases between them. The CDR3 nucleotides are TGTGCCTGGTCGGCTATCAATGAGCAGTTCTTC. This translates into CAWSAINEQFF.

This chain links TRBV5-5 with TRBJ2-3, with a possible D match to TRBD2 (5 bases). The V end was cut by 1 base, the J end by 6 bases, with 9 bases between. Germline CDR1 reads SGHKS; CDR2 reads YYEKEE (reference sequence). The CDR3 contains 13 residues. The CDR3 protein is CASSLWESDTQYF. The CDR3 region has the DNA TGTGCCAGCAGCTTGTGGGAGAGTGATACGCAGTATTTT. Combining the CDR3 with reference TRBV5-5 and TRBJ2-3 gives the whole variable domain DAGVTQSPTHLIKTRGQQVTLRCSPISGHKSVSWYQQVLGQGPQFIFQYYEKEERGRGNFPDRFSARQFPNYSSELNVNALLLGDSALYLCASSLWESDTQYFGPGTRLTVL.

In its sample, this clone was seen once. The chain employs TRBV6-5 and TRBJ2-7, with 7 bases that match TRBD2. CDR3 length equals 15 residues. Germline V gene sequence: CDR1 MNHEY, CDR2 SVGAGI. V shed 6 bases and J 0 bases; nucleotides not matched to a gene: 8. This chain's CDR3 is CASSRPGLLSYEQYF. The CDR3 coding sequence is TGTGCCAGCAGCCGGCCGGGACTACTCTCCTACGAGCAGTACTTC.

V and J are TRBV11-3 and TRBJ2-7, with D perhaps assigned TRBD1 or TRBD2 (6 bases each). This CDR3 has 16 amino acids. Trimming took off 6 bases at V and 2 bases at J, with 20 bases between the two ends. Germline CDR1 and CDR2: SGHNT and YENEEA. As DNA, the CDR3 is TGTGCCAGCAGGTCAGCCGGGGGCAGGCTCACCTACGAGCAGTACTTC. Translated, it gives CASRSAGGRLTYEQYF.

This clone has just one count. This chain links TRBV2 with TRBJ1-1; no definite D call. The CDR3 loop spans 12 amino acids. Trimming cost V 3 bases and J 6 bases, with 8 bases left between them. Per germline, CDR1 SNHLY and CDR2 FYNNEI. The chain's CDR3 is CASSERDAEAFF. The CDR3 DNA sequence: TGTGCCAGCAGTGAGAGAGACGCTGAAGCTTTCTTT.

By share, this clone counts as medium-sized. V gene TRBV4-2 combines with J gene TRBJ1-1; no clear D gene. The CDR3 has 17 amino acids. Trimming cost V 2 bases and J 1 base, with 17 bases left between them. Germline V gene sequence: CDR1 LGHNA, CDR2 YNFKEQ. The CDR3 bases are TGTGCCAGCAGCCAATCCGCGGGAATTCGTGGGAACACTGAAGCTTTCTTT. It yields the protein CASSQSAGIRGNTEAFF.

The chain couples TRBV4-2 to TRBJ1-2; D is uncertain. CDR3 length: 14 amino acids. Germline loops: CDR1 LGHNA, CDR2 YNFKEQ. V was cut by 5 bases and J by 5 bases, with 15 bases left in between. The CDR3 region is CASSGQAEIYGYTF. For the CDR3, the DNA is TGTGCCAGCAGCGGGCAGGCGGAAATTTATGGCTACACCTTC.

This chain uses TRBV11-2 with TRBJ1-2; D is perhaps TRBD1 (5 bases). The germline V and J ends were trimmed by 3 bases and 0 bases, with 14 bases remaining between them. The CDR3 has 16 amino acids. Germline lookup yields CDR1 SGHAT and CDR2 FQNNGV. As DNA, the CDR3 is TGTGCCAGCAGCTTTTCGGCAGGGTTACCTAACTATGGCTACACCTTC. Residues: CASSFSAGLPNYGYTF.

CDR3 coding DNA: TGTGCCAGCAGCTTAGACCCTCAAGAGACCCAGTACTTC. It specifies CASSLDPQETQYF. The chain employs TRBV11-2 and TRBJ2-5; no clear D. CDR3 size: 13 residues. Germline lookup yields CDR1 SGHAT and CDR2 FQNNGV. V lost 0 bases and J 2 bases, leaving 4 bases between the germline ends. The full variable domain, completed using reference TRBV11-2 and TRBJ2-5, is EAGVAQSPRYKIIEKRQSVAFWCNPISGHATLYWYQQILGQGPKLLIQFQNNGVVDDSQLPKDRFSAERLKGVDSTLKIQPAKLEDSAVYLCASSLDPQETQYFGPGTRLLVL.

The V gene is TRBV13, the J gene TRBJ1-1; D is unclear. The CDR3 length is 13 residues. V lost 3 bases, J lost 3 bases, and 8 bases lay in between. Looked up from germline, CDR1 is PRHDT and CDR2 is FYEKMQ (reference sequence). CDR3 protein: CASSFEWDTEAFF. For the CDR3, the DNA is TGTGCCAGCAGCTTCGAATGGGACACTGAAGCTTTCTTT.

The chain recombines TRBV11-3 with TRBJ2-4; D possibly uses TRBD1 or TRBD2 (6 bases each). Germline V gene sequence: CDR1 SGHNT, CDR2 YENEEA. This CDR3 comprises 13 residues. Trimming pared 3 bases from V and 11 bases from J, leaving 14 bases between. Here the CDR3 reads CASSFSGAGLQYF. The CDR3 DNA is TGTGCCAGCAGCTTCTCAGGGGCGGGACTTCAGTACTTC.

The sample holds a few counts of this clone. The rearrangement uses TRBV25-1 and TRBJ1-2, with D unclear. This CDR3 is 9 amino acids long. The germline V gene encodes CDR1 MGHDK and CDR2 SYGVNS. V lost 10 bases to trimming and J lost 3 bases, with 3 bases between them. The CDR3 coding sequence is TGTGCCACCCACTATGGCTACACCTTC. This gives the protein CATHYGYTF.

This sequence joins TRBV7-2 and TRBJ2-7; D is uncertain. The germline V and J ends were trimmed by 1 base and 0 bases, with 10 bases remaining between them. The CDR3 is 15 amino acids. Per germline, CDR1 SGHTA and CDR2 FQGNSA. The CDR3 here is CASSLGSGSSYEQYF. For the CDR3, the DNA is TGTGCCAGCAGCTTAGGATCGGGCAGCTCCTACGAGCAGTACTTC.